These T cell receptor beta chains were read from a single sample in a study of T cell changes during pregnancy in multiple sclerosis. Generated by immunoSEQ multiplex PCR, the TCRdb table keeps only in-frame clones and is missing some. The data show tens of thousands of clones, with roughly 91% seen just once and 0.29% held by the top ten. The sequencing here drew on CD4+ T cells from peripheral blood mononuclear cells, taken in the third trimester of pregnancy. The receptors stem from a female donor in good health, enrolled as a control in a pregnancy study. Each CDR3 is given without its conserved first and last residue. The order of the fields is J gene, V gene, clone size, CDR3 protein. The size field is filled for only some rows; it gives once, few, many or a size class.

J gene: TRBJ1-6; V gene: TRBV6-1; clone size: .; CDR3 protein: ASSEPPDNNSPLH
J gene: TRBJ2-7; V gene: TRBV5-6; clone size: .; CDR3 protein: ASSLGTGTGAYEQY
J gene: TRBJ1-6; V gene: TRBV10-2; clone size: .; CDR3 protein: ASRGALSYNSPLH
J gene: TRBJ1-5; V gene: TRBV6-1; clone size: .; CDR3 protein: ASSELHLRGQPQH
J gene: TRBJ1-3; V gene: TRBV10-3; clone size: .; CDR3 protein: AIRPGDPTGTGNTIY
J gene: TRBJ1-2; V gene: TRBV5-8; clone size: .; CDR3 protein: ASSLAEGAEVGGYT
J gene: TRBJ2-5; V gene: TRBV19; clone size: .; CDR3 protein: ASSAGRGKEETQY
J gene: TRBJ2-2; V gene: TRBV4-3; clone size: .; CDR3 protein: ASSQELGTNTGELF
J gene: TRBJ1-1; V gene: TRBV4-2; clone size: .; CDR3 protein: ASSQGLRDTEAF
J gene: TRBJ2-5; V gene: TRBV7-2; clone size: .; CDR3 protein: ASSGAGGIETQY
J gene: TRBJ2-1; V gene: TRBV5-1; clone size: .; CDR3 protein: ASRISGHSYNEQF
J gene: TRBJ1-3; V gene: TRBV5-1; clone size: .; CDR3 protein: ASSLGQDSGNTIY
J gene: TRBJ1-1; V gene: TRBV5-4; clone size: .; CDR3 protein: ASSVDRANTEAF
J gene: TRBJ1-4; V gene: TRBV14; clone size: .; CDR3 protein: ASSRTFGGKLF
J gene: TRBJ2-1; V gene: TRBV6-5; clone size: .; CDR3 protein: ASSHTSSGLNEQF
J gene: TRBJ1-4; V gene: TRBV5-1; clone size: once; CDR3 protein: ASSSHRQGAFSTNEKLF
J gene: TRBJ1-3; V gene: TRBV9; clone size: .; CDR3 protein: ASSVGTGRSGNTIY
J gene: TRBJ1-1; V gene: TRBV18; clone size: .; CDR3 protein: ASSPLIGGQSSEAF
J gene: TRBJ1-1; V gene: TRBV5-1; clone size: .; CDR3 protein: ASSFSHTAVTNTEAF
J gene: TRBJ2-5; V gene: TRBV14; clone size: .; CDR3 protein: ASSQLGGGEKTQY
J gene: TRBJ2-6; V gene: TRBV30; clone size: .; CDR3 protein: AWDRATGANVLT
J gene: TRBJ1-5; V gene: TRBV6-1; clone size: .; CDR3 protein: ASRNNFGGNQPQH
J gene: TRBJ1-1; V gene: TRBV30; clone size: few; CDR3 protein: AWSPKGTGETEAF
J gene: TRBJ2-1; V gene: TRBV4-3; clone size: .; CDR3 protein: ASSQEPDRGQF
J gene: TRBJ1-3; V gene: TRBV5-1; clone size: .; CDR3 protein: ASSSGDMPNTIY
J gene: TRBJ1-5; V gene: TRBV6-1; clone size: .; CDR3 protein: ASRLQGADNQPQH
J gene: TRBJ1-1; V gene: TRBV7-3; clone size: .; CDR3 protein: ASSLSPQGNTEAF
J gene: TRBJ2-2; V gene: TRBV30; clone size: .; CDR3 protein: AWSEGGGELF
J gene: TRBJ1-1; V gene: TRBV5-1; clone size: .; CDR3 protein: ASSFGGQTEAF
J gene: TRBJ2-4; V gene: TRBV4-1; clone size: .; CDR3 protein: ASSQETALAKNIQY
J gene: TRBJ2-7; V gene: TRBV9; clone size: .; CDR3 protein: ASSVLAGGHDEQY
J gene: TRBJ1-6; V gene: TRBV7-9; clone size: .; CDR3 protein: ASSLAAGGSNSPLH
J gene: TRBJ1-2; V gene: TRBV2; clone size: .; CDR3 protein: ASSEAGTGGVYGYT
J gene: TRBJ2-5; V gene: TRBV5-1; clone size: .; CDR3 protein: ASSSTPGGWETQY
J gene: TRBJ1-2; V gene: TRBV19; clone size: once; CDR3 protein: ASSIETFIGYT
J gene: TRBJ2-3; V gene: TRBV5-1; clone size: .; CDR3 protein: ASSNSGITSTDTQY
J gene: TRBJ1-4; V gene: TRBV6-5; clone size: .; CDR3 protein: ASSYDRARANEKLF
J gene: TRBJ2-1; V gene: TRBV30; clone size: .; CDR3 protein: AWSVRLAGTYNEQF
J gene: TRBJ1-2; V gene: TRBV5-8; clone size: .; CDR3 protein: ASSLTDSPYGYT
J gene: TRBJ1-1; V gene: TRBV19; clone size: .; CDR3 protein: ASSQTANTEAF
J gene: TRBJ2-3; V gene: TRBV6-5; clone size: .; CDR3 protein: ASSERQGASDTQY
J gene: TRBJ2-3; V gene: TRBV19; clone size: once; CDR3 protein: ASGGLAGVPDTQY
J gene: TRBJ2-1; V gene: TRBV19; clone size: .; CDR3 protein: ASSGVAGAYNEQF
J gene: TRBJ1-1; V gene: TRBV25-1; clone size: .; CDR3 protein: ASSEYAPAVAF
J gene: TRBJ2-5; V gene: TRBV27; clone size: .; CDR3 protein: ASSFRGMGQETQY
J gene: TRBJ1-1; V gene: TRBV19; clone size: few; CDR3 protein: ASTPGQLYTEAF
J gene: TRBJ1-2; V gene: TRBV5-8; clone size: .; CDR3 protein: ASSSTQGARVYGYT
J gene: TRBJ2-7; V gene: TRBV7-2; clone size: .; CDR3 protein: ASSLAQDSYEQY
J gene: TRBJ1-5; V gene: TRBV15; clone size: .; CDR3 protein: ATSRGQKNQPQH
J gene: TRBJ2-7; V gene: TRBV9; clone size: once; CDR3 protein: ASSVVGTGSGEQY
J gene: TRBJ1-1; V gene: TRBV30; clone size: .; CDR3 protein: AWSAETDAPAF
J gene: TRBJ1-1; V gene: TRBV9; clone size: .; CDR3 protein: ASSPGQGDTEAF
J gene: TRBJ2-1; V gene: TRBV5-6; clone size: .; CDR3 protein: ASSYGQGSYNEQF
J gene: TRBJ1-2; V gene: TRBV7-2; clone size: .; CDR3 protein: ASTSIGQGAFGYGYT
J gene: TRBJ1-2; V gene: TRBV25-1; clone size: .; CDR3 protein: ASSEWGGAEGYT